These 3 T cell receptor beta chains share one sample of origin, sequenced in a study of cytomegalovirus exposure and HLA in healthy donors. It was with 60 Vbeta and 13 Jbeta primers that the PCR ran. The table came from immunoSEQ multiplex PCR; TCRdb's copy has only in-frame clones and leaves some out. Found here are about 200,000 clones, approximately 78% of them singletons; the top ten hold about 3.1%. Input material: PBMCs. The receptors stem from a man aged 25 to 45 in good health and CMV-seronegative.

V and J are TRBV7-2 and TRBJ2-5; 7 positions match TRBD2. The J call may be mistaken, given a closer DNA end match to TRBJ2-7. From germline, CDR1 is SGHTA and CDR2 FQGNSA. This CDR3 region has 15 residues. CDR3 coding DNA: TGTGCCAGCAGCCTCAGCGGGGTTAGCCCCCACGAGCAGTACTTC. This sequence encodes CASSLSGVSPHEQYF.

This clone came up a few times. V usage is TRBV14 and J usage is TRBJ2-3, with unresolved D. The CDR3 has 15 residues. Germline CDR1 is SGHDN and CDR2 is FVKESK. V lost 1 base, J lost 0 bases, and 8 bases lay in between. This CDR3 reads CASSQGASSTDTQYF. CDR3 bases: TGTGCCAGCAGCCAAGGGGCTTCGAGCACAGATACGCAGTATTTT.

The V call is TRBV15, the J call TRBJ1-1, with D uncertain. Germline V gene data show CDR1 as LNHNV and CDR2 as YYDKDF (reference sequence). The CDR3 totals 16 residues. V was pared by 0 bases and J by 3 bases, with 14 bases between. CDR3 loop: CATSRDENTGYTEAFF. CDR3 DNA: TGTGCCACCAGCAGAGATGAGAATACGGGGTACACTGAAGCTTTCTTT.